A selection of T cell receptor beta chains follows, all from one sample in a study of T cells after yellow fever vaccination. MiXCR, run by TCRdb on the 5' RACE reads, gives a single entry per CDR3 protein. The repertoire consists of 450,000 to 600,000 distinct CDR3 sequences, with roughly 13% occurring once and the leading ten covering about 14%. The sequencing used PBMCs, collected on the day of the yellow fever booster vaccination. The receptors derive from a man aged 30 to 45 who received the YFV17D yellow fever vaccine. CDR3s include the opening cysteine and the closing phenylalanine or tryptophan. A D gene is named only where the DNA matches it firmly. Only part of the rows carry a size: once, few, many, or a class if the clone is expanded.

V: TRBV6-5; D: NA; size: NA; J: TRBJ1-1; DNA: TGTGCCAGCAGTTACTCAAGGGTATCTTTCTTT; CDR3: CASSYSRVSFF
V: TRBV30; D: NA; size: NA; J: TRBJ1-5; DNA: TGTGCCTGGAGTCTAAGGGTGGGTCAGCCCCAGCATTTT; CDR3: CAWSLRVGQPQHF
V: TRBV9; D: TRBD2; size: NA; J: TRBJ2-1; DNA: TGTGCCAGCAGCATTAGCGGGAGGGTTGAGCAGTTCTTC; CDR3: CASSISGRVEQFF
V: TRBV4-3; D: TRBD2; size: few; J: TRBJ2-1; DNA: TGCGCCAGCAGCCAAGAGGAGTCACTAGCGGGAGTCCACAATGAGCAGTTCTTC; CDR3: CASSQEESLAGVHNEQFF
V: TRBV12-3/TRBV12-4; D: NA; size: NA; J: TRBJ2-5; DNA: TGTGCCAGCAGCCGAAGACTAGGGGGTACCCAGTACTTC; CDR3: CASSRRLGGTQYF
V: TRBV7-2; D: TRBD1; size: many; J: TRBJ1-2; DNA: TGTGCCAGCAGCCCGGACAGGGACTATGGCTACACCTTC; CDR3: CASSPDRDYGYTF
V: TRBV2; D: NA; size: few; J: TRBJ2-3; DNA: TGTGCCAGCAGTGAACAGGAGGATACGCAGTATTTT; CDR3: CASSEQEDTQYF
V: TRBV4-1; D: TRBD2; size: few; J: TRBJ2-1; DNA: TGCGCCAGCAGCCAAGGCTCTAGCGGGGGCTACAATGAGCAGTTCTTC; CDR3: CASSQGSSGGYNEQFF
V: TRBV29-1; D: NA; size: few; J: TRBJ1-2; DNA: TGCAGCGCTGGGGAGGGAAGCTATGGCTACACCTTC; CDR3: CSAGEGSYGYTF
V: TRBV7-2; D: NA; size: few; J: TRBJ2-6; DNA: TGTGCCAGCAGCTTAGAGGGTCAGGGGGCCAACGTCCTGACTTTC; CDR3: CASSLEGQGANVLTF
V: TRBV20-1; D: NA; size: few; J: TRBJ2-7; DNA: TGCAGTGCTAGAAGGCTAGCTAAAGACTACTACGAGCAGTACTTC; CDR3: CSARRLAKDYYEQYF
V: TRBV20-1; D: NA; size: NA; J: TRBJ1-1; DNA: TGCAGTGCTCCACTCCGAACGAACACTGAAGCTTTCTTT; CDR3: CSAPLRTNTEAFF
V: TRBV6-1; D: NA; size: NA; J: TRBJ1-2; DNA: TGTGCCAGCAGTCCGCCGGATGGGCCCACCATAGGCTACACCTTC; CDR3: CASSPPDGPTIGYTF
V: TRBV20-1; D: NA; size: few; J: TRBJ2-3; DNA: TGCAGTGCTAGACCGACAGAGAACACAGATACGCAGTATTTT; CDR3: CSARPTENTDTQYF
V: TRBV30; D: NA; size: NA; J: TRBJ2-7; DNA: TGTGCCTGGAGTTGGGGGAAGGACGCCGAGCAGTACTTC; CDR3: CAWSWGKDAEQYF
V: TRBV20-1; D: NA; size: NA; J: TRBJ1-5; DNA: TGCAGTGCTAGAGTTTTTACGCGGGGGGCGATGAGCAATCAGCCCCAGCATTTT; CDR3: CSARVFTRGAMSNQPQHF
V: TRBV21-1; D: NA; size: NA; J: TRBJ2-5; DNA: TGTGCCAGCAGCAAGATACGATTACCGGGACAGGGAGGAGAGACCCAGTACTTC; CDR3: CASSKIRLPGQGGETQYF
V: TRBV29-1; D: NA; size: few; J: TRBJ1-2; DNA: TGCAGCGGACTAGGAGGGTTTGGCTACACCTTC; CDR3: CSGLGGFGYTF
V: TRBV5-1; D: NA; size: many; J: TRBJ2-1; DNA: TGCGCCAGCAGCTTGGGCCCGCCGGAGGGGCAGTTCTTC; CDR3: CASSLGPPEGQFF
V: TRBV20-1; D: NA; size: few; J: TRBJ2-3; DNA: TGCAGTGCATCGGTCACAGCGCGGTCAGATACGCAGTATTTT; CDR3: CSASVTARSDTQYF